This entry lists 6 T cell receptor beta chains sequenced from one sample in a study of T-cell reconstitution after alpha-beta-depleted transplantation in children. TCRbeta library preparation incorporated unique molecular identifiers. MiXCR, run by TCRdb on the PCR reads, gives a single entry per CDR3 protein. Among about 230,000 distinct CDR3 sequences listed, approximately 9.8% were seen once. Sequenced here: PBMCs from the stem cell graft donor, sampled from the stem cell graft. Receptor source: a human donor who donated a stem cell graft to a child with SCID.

The chain links TRBV5-1 to TRBJ2-2; D may match TRBD1 or TRBD2 (6 bases each). This CDR3 region has 15 residues. The V end was cut by 4 bases, the J end by 4 bases, with 14 bases between. CDR1 and CDR2 (germline): SGHRS, YFSETQ. DNA of the CDR3: TGCGCCAGCAGCCGGGATGGGGGGCTCACCGGGGAGCTGTTTTTT. Its translation: CASSRDGGLTGELFF.

The genes are TRBV30 and TRBJ2-3, with 8 bases matching TRBD2. CDR1 and CDR2 (germline): GTSNPN, SVGIG (reference sequence). The CDR3 has 16 residues. J gave up 9 bases and V 0 bases, and 14 bases lay outside the gene matches. In DNA form, the CDR3 reads TGTGCCTGGAGTGTAGGTGTCCGGGGGGGCCAGGGGACGCAGTATTTT. Translated, it gives CAWSVGVRGGQGTQYF.

Only one count was recorded for this clonotype. The chain combines TRBV7-6 with TRBJ2-3; TRBD2 might be the D (7 bases). The CDR3 is 16 amino acids. Germline V gene data show CDR1 as SGHVS and CDR2 as FNYEAQ. Trimming took off 5 bases at V and 3 bases at J, with 18 bases between the two ends. CDR3 in amino acids: CASSPFPGGITDTQYF. CDR3 nucleotides: TGTGCCAGCAGCCCTTTCCCGGGGGGCATAACAGATACGCAGTATTTT.

In this sample, this clonotype turned up many times. The rearrangement joins TRBV5-6 to TRBJ2-7; D possibly matches TRBD1 or TRBD2 (5 bases each). Deletions cut 0 bases from V and 5 bases from J, with 21 bases between. CDR1 and CDR2 from the germline V gene are SGHDT and YYEEEE. The CDR3 runs 17 residues. Written as DNA, the CDR3 is TGTGCCAGCAGCTTGGTACAAGGGGATAGCGCCTACGACGAGCAGTACTTC. It yields the protein CASSLVQGDSAYDEQYF.

This clonotype was observed many times. The chain couples TRBV6-1 to TRBJ1-6, with D possibly TRBD1 on 5 matching bases. CDR3 size: 13 residues. Deletions cut 10 bases from V and 6 bases from J, with 13 bases between. Germline lookup yields CDR1 MNHNS and CDR2 SASEGT. CDR3 nucleotide sequence: TGTGCCACCAAACCAGGGTTTAATTCACCCCTCCACTTT. This encodes CATKPGFNSPLHF.

This clonotype came up many times. The chain joins TRBV12-3 or TRBV12-4 to TRBJ1-5; 11 bases align to TRBD1. This CDR3 comprises 17 residues. Trimming removed 6 bases from V and 1 base from J; junction bases left unmatched: 8. The CDR3 DNA follows: TGTGCCAGCAGGGCCGGGACAGGGGGAGGGAGCAATCAGCCCCAGCATTTT. This gives the protein CASRAGTGGGSNQPQHF.